The next 9 T cell receptor beta chains were all read from a single sample in a study of identical twins. TCRdb fed the 5' RACE reads into MiXCR, producing one record per CDR3 protein. Of some 730,000 distinct CDR3 sequences listed, about 20% were seen once; the top ten hold under 15%. Separately, the same data were catalogued under a study of T cells expressing NK-cell markers.

The specimen was PBMCs. Receptors were obtained from a woman aged 18-30 years in good health.

The chain couples TRBV5-1 to TRBJ2-7; 11 bases are shared with TRBD2. V shed 0 bases and J 3 bases; nucleotides not matched to a gene: 8. The CDR3 sequence is 17 residues long. Germline CDR1 and CDR2: SGHRS and YFSETQ. CDR3 in amino acids: CASSLVPGLADYYEQYF. In nucleotides, the CDR3 is TGCGCCAGCAGCTTGGTCCCGGGACTAGCGGACTACTACGAGCAGTACTTC.

The chain is built from TRBV20-1 and TRBJ2-3; D not certain. The CDR3 contains 13 residues. Trimming shortened V by 3 bases and J by 2 bases, and 9 bases separated the two germline ends. Germline V gene sequence: CDR1 DFQATT, CDR2 SNEGSKA (reference sequence). The CDR3 bases are TGCAGTGCTAGGAAGGTACTCACAGATACGCAGTATTTT. Translating it yields CSARKVLTDTQYF.

This clonotype has more than one count but fewer than ten. The chain couples TRBV20-1 to TRBJ1-2; TRBD1 is a possible D gene (5 bases). Germline V CDR1 and CDR2: DFQATT, SNEGSKA (reference sequence). The CDR3 contains 14 residues. Deletions cut 2 bases from V and 7 bases from J, with 17 bases between. In DNA, the CDR3 is TGCAGTGCTAGATATACCTGGCAGGGATCTGGCTACACCTTC. This gives the protein CSARYTWQGSGYTF.

The DNA for the CDR3 is TGTGCCAGCAGCCTGGGACTTCACTACGAGCAGTACTTC. The encoded protein is CASSLGLHYEQYF. This chain joins TRBV3-1 and TRBJ2-7; D is perhaps TRBD2 (6 bases). The CDR3 extends over 13 amino acids. Germline lookup yields CDR1 LGHDT and CDR2 YNNKEL (reference sequence). Trimming took off 4 bases at V and 3 bases at J, with 10 bases between the two ends.

The chain joins TRBV5-4 to TRBJ2-7; TRBD2 aligns across 13 bases. V trimming: 4 bases; J trimming: 4 bases; junction bases outside the gene matches: 8. The CDR3 totals 16 residues. Germline assignment: CDR1 SGHNT and CDR2 YYREEE (reference sequence). The DNA of the CDR3 is TGTGCCAGCAGCGTAAGACTAGCGGGGGGCCTGTACGAGCAGTACTTC. Residues: CASSVRLAGGLYEQYF.

The chain couples TRBV11-2 to TRBJ2-7, with TRBD1 identical over 10 bases. Per the germline V gene, CDR1 is SGHAT and CDR2 is FQNNGV. This CDR3 spans 21 amino acids. V dropped 1 base and J dropped 2; count of bases not matched to a gene: 20. As DNA, the CDR3 is TGTGCCAGCAGCTTAGTAACCCATGGACAGGGGGGTTTGTCTCCTACCTACGAGCAGTACTTC. Translating it yields CASSLVTHGQGGLSPTYEQYF.

The rearrangement links TRBV11-2 to TRBJ2-7; tentatively, D is TRBD1 (5 bases). The CDR3 contains 14 residues. Germline CDR1 SGHAT, CDR2 FQNNGV. The germline V and J ends were trimmed by 1 base and 2 bases, with 9 bases remaining between them. The CDR3 nucleotides are TGTGCCAGCAGCTTAGGACAGAGCGCCTACGAGCAGTACTTC. Encoded protein: CASSLGQSAYEQYF.

This clonotype was recorded a few times. The chain combines TRBV18 with TRBJ1-2, with 7 nucleotides matching TRBD1. Germline loops: CDR1 KGHSH, CDR2 LQKENI. Unmatched junction bases numbered 4, after V lost 5 bases and J lost 7 bases. CDR3 length: 12 residues. CDR3 in DNA: TGTGCCAGCTCAAACACAGGGGCTGGCTACACCTTC. Its protein is CASSNTGAGYTF.

The chain employs TRBV7-3 and TRBJ2-4; D may be TRBD1 or TRBD2 (5 bases each). Germline-derived CDR1 and CDR2 are SGHTA and FQGTGA. This CDR3 region has 13 residues. V gave up 4 bases and J gave up 4 bases, with 8 bases separating them. CDR3 sequence reads: CASSSGTKNIQYF. As DNA, the CDR3 is TGTGCCAGCAGCTCCGGGACGAAAAACATTCAGTACTTC.